Below, 21 T cell receptor beta chains from the same sample are listed, as sequenced in a study of T cells in Graves' hyperthyroidism and ophthalmopathy. Amplification targeted TCR beta CDR3 regions from RNA transcripts. Primed by the HTBI set, a first-round RT-PCR was run on the TCR CDR3. One entry per CDR3 protein, called by TCRdb with MiXCR from the multiplex PCR reads. This table has some 760,000 distinct CDR3 sequences, 14% appearing once. Sequenced input: blood. The receptors derive from a woman aged 18-29 years with Graves' hyperthyroidism.

This clonotype appeared many times. V usage is TRBV3-1 and J usage is TRBJ1-2; 7 bases are shared with TRBD1. V lost 3 bases, J lost 2 bases, and 3 bases stayed unmatched. Germline V CDR1 and CDR2: LGHDT, YNNKEL (reference sequence). CDR3 length: 14 residues. DNA of the CDR3: TGTGCCAGCAGCCACCTGGACAGGAACTATGGCTACACCTTC. Its protein is CASSHLDRNYGYTF.

This clonotype has a handful of counts. The chain carries TRBV20-1 and TRBJ2-1; 12 bases align to TRBD2. Germline CDR1 reads DFQATT; CDR2 reads SNEGSKA (reference sequence). The CDR3 consists of 12 residues. V shed 6 bases, J shed 12 bases, and the junction held 6 bases outside the gene matches. The CDR3 DNA follows: TGCAGTGCCGGACTAGCGGGACGTGTGCAGTTCTTC. Translation: CSAGLAGRVQFF.

In the case of this clonotype: Given a much more abundant clone one base away, this may be a read error. The chain has TRBV27 and TRBJ2-1; 8 positions match TRBD2. V dropped 5 bases and J dropped 10; count of bases not matched to a gene: 4. This CDR3 region has 12 residues. Germline CDR1 MNHEY, CDR2 SMNVEV (reference sequence). The CDR3 DNA is TGTGCCAGCAGTAGGGGACTAGGGGAGCAGTTCTTC. This gives the protein CASSRGLGEQFF.

This clonotype was observed many times. The rearrangement links TRBV28 to TRBJ1-1; no definite D call. The germline V and J ends were trimmed by 10 bases and 3 bases, with 9 bases remaining between them. Germline V gene sequence: CDR1 MDHEN, CDR2 SYDVKM. The CDR3 covers 11 residues. The DNA for the CDR3 is TGTGCCACCCAGACGGACACTGAAGCTTTCTTT. Translation: CATQTDTEAFF.

V usage is TRBV28 and J usage is TRBJ2-1; 9 bases agree with TRBD2. The germline CDR1 and CDR2 sequences are MDHEN and SYDVKM. The CDR3 totals 14 residues. V lost 10 bases and J lost 4; bases outside the gene matches: 8. This CDR3 is CATTLAGLYNEQFF. For the CDR3, the DNA is TGTGCCACGACACTAGCGGGCCTTTACAATGAGCAGTTCTTC.

This clonotype was seen many times. The J gene is TRBJ2-7, the V gene TRBV20-1, with D perhaps matching TRBD2 (6 bases). V shed 0 bases and J shed 9 bases, with 21 bases lying between them. The CDR3 runs to 15 residues. Per germline, CDR1 DFQATT and CDR2 SNEGSKA (reference sequence). CDR3 in amino acids: CSARDKLAIHLGQYF. CDR3 DNA: TGCAGTGCTAGAGATAAGCTAGCGATACACCTGGGGCAGTACTTC.

This clonotype was observed a handful of times. This rearrangement joins TRBV15 to TRBJ1-2; the D gene is possibly TRBD1 (6 bases). Germline loops: CDR1 LNHNV, CDR2 YYDKDF (reference sequence). The CDR3 is 15 amino acids. V was shortened by 1 base and J by 7 bases, with 16 bases between the two germline ends. CDR3 sequence reads: CATSRGMAGAGGYTF. CDR3 coding DNA: TGTGCCACCAGCAGAGGAATGGCAGGGGCCGGTGGCTACACCTTC.

The V gene is TRBV6-1, the J gene TRBJ2-1; a weak D match, TRBD2 (5 bases). Trimming cost V 2 bases and J 6 bases, with 8 bases left between them. CDR3 length equals 13 residues. Germline V gene data show CDR1 as MNHNS and CDR2 as SASEGT. CDR3 in amino acids: CASSEYGLNEQFF. The CDR3 DNA sequence: TGTGCCAGCAGTGAATACGGACTCAATGAGCAGTTCTTC.

This clonotype was counted at least ten times. V is TRBV2 and J is TRBJ2-2; D is unclear. The CDR3 extends over 14 amino acids. The V end was cut by 7 bases, the J end by 0 bases, with 9 bases between. Germline CDR1 and CDR2: SNHLY and FYNNEI. The DNA for the CDR3 is TGTGCCAGCAACCGAGGTACGAACACCGGGGAGCTGTTTTTT. Encoded protein: CASNRGTNTGELFF. Using reference TRBV2 and TRBJ2-2 for the parts outside the CDR3, the full variable domain is EPEVTQTPSHQVTQMGQEVILRCVPISNHLYFYWYRQILGQKVEFLVSFYNNEISEKSEIFDDQFSVERPDGSNFTLKIRSTKLEDSAMYFCASNRGTNTGELFFGEGSRLTVL.

This clonotype has more than one count but fewer than ten. J is TRBJ2-7 and V is TRBV6-5, with no clear D. This CDR3 has 17 amino acids. The ends were cut back, 3 bases at V and 0 bases at J, with 18 bases in the middle. The V gene's germline CDR1 is MNHEY and CDR2 SVGAGI. Written as DNA, the CDR3 is TGTGCCAGCAGTTATTCCATCTACGGTTCGAGCTCCTACGAGCAGTACTTC. This codes for CASSYSIYGSSSYEQYF.

This sequence joins TRBV19 and TRBJ2-2; the match to TRBD1 covers 11 bases. Per the germline V gene, CDR1 is LNHDA and CDR2 is SQIVND (reference sequence). CDR3 size: 16 residues. Trimming took 5 bases from V and 6 from J; bases not matched to a gene: 8. The CDR3 DNA is TGTGCCAGTAGTCCCCTCTTGGGACAGGGGGCCGGGGAGCTGTTTTTT. Protein: CASSPLLGQGAGELFF.

This clonotype was seen ten or more times. V usage is TRBV5-5 and J usage is TRBJ2-7; D may be TRBD2 (5 bases). The CDR3 spans 13 residues. Trimming removed 2 bases from V and 6 bases from J, with 12 bases in between. Looked up from germline, CDR1 is SGHKS and CDR2 is YYEKEE (reference sequence). The CDR3 sequence is CASSLWGEGEQYF. For the CDR3, the DNA is TGTGCCAGCAGCTTATGGGGAGAGGGCGAGCAGTACTTC.

This clonotype was recorded many times. The chain combines TRBV20-1 with TRBJ2-1; D unresolved. V lost 5 bases and J 4 bases, leaving 12 bases between the germline ends. In germline, CDR1 is DFQATT, CDR2 SNEGSKA (reference sequence). The CDR3 spans 13 residues. For the CDR3, the DNA is TGCAGTGCTTCGATAGGGTGGTACAATGAGCAGTTCTTC. As protein: CSASIGWYNEQFF.

This clonotype occurred many times. The J gene is TRBJ1-1, the V gene TRBV18; D remains unclear. Deletions cut 6 bases from V and 0 bases from J, with 8 bases between. Germline CDR1 reads KGHSH; CDR2 reads LQKENI. The CDR3 totals 13 residues. The CDR3 nucleotides are TGTGCCAGCTCGACTGACATGAACACTGAAGCTTTCTTT. It encodes CASSTDMNTEAFF. Together with reference TRBV18 and TRBJ1-1, the CDR3 gives the full variable domain: NAGVMQNPRHLVRRRGQEARLRCSPMKGHSHVYWYRQLPEEGLKFMVYLQKENIIDESGMPKERFSAEFPKEGPSILRIQQVVRGDSAAYFCASSTDMNTEAFFGQGTRLTVV.

The chain uses TRBV12-3 or TRBV12-4 and TRBJ1-1; no firm D call. This CDR3 has 14 amino acids. The V end lost 5 bases, the J end lost 8 bases, and 18 bases lay between the germline ends. This chain's CDR3 is CASSLPGRVEEAFF. The CDR3 DNA follows: TGTGCCAGCAGTCTCCCCGGGAGAGTGGAAGAAGCTTTCTTT.

This clonotype has a count of ten or more. The gene calls are TRBV11-2 and TRBJ2-3; D not certain. CDR1 is SGHAT, CDR2 FQNNGV, per germline. The CDR3 loop spans 15 amino acids. Deletions cut 4 bases from V and 2 bases from J, with 13 bases between. Here the CDR3 DNA reads TGTGCCAGCAGCTCCGCATGGGGAATCACAGATACGCAGTATTTT. Protein product: CASSSAWGITDTQYF.

In this sample, this clonotype turned up a few times. Compared with germline, one end of the junction differs, possibly owing to a read error. This rearrangement joins TRBV19 to TRBJ1-5, with D tentatively TRBD1 (5 bases). CDR3 length equals 16 residues. The germline V gene encodes CDR1 LNHDA and CDR2 SQIVND (reference sequence). In DNA form, the CDR3 reads TGTGCCAGTAGTATGGACACGTCTAGCGGGAGTCGTCCCCTGCATTTT. Amino acid sequence: CASSMDTSSGSRPLHF. The entire variable domain, with the rest obtained from reference TRBV19 and TRBJ1-5, is as follows: DGGITQSPKYLFRKEGQNVTLSCEQNLNHDAMYWYRQDPGQGLRLIYYSQIVNDFQKGDIAEGYSVSREKKESFPLTVTSAQKNPTAFYLCASSMDTSSGSRPLHFGDGTRLSIL.

Ten or more counts support this clonotype. The V call is TRBV7-8, the J call TRBJ1-1, with 7 bases identical to TRBD1. The CDR3 has 15 residues. From germline, CDR1 is SGHVS and CDR2 FQNEAQ. The trim removed 5 bases at V and 5 bases at J, leaving 11 bases unmatched. In nucleotides, the CDR3 is TGTGCCAGCAGCCCCCCCCGACAGGGCGGGACTGAAGCTTTCTTT. It yields the protein CASSPPRQGGTEAFF.

Many counts were recorded for this clonotype. The rearrangement links TRBV7-2 to TRBJ2-7; no reliable D call. Trimming cost V 3 bases and J 5 bases, with 11 bases left between them. Germline CDR1 is SGHTA and CDR2 is FQGNSA. This CDR3 has 13 amino acids. In DNA, the CDR3 is TGTGCCAGCAGCTTGCGGACCCAGGACGAGCAGTACTTC. It translates to CASSLRTQDEQYF. The complete variable domain, with remaining parts taken from reference TRBV7-2 and TRBJ2-7, reads GAGVSQSPSNKVTEKGKDVELRCDPISGHTALYWYRQSLGQGLEFLIYFQGNSAPDKSGLPSDRFSAERTGGSVSTLTIQRTQQEDSAVYLCASSLRTQDEQYFGPGTRLTVT.

This clonotype came up a few times. The chain employs TRBV6-1 and TRBJ2-3, with 11 bases matching TRBD1. Germline loops: CDR1 MNHNS, CDR2 SASEGT. The CDR3 spans 14 residues. The ends lost 6 bases at V and 6 bases at J; junction bases unmatched: 5. The CDR3 sequence: CASRTGTGGDTQYF. The CDR3 nucleotides read TGTGCCAGCAGGACCGGGACAGGGGGGGATACGCAGTATTTT.

This clonotype was observed many times. V usage is TRBV15 and J usage is TRBJ2-1; the D call may be TRBD1 or TRBD2 (5 bases each). Trimming took off 0 bases at V and 10 bases at J, with 16 bases between the two ends. This CDR3 contains 15 residues. Looked up from germline, CDR1 is LNHNV and CDR2 is YYDKDF (reference sequence). CDR3 region: CATSRDLGEAREQFF. For the CDR3, the DNA is TGTGCCACCAGCAGAGATCTGGGGGAAGCCCGGGAGCAGTTCTTC.